The sequence of this T cell receptor beta chain was determined in a study of blood T cell repertoires in COVID-19. Study information: Spain, Italy and the United States supplied samples that represented acute and convalescent COVID-19. Nucleic acid was either cDNA or gDNA, and it came from T cells, B-cell-depleted T cells, or PBMCs.

Per the original methods: Nucleated cell counts were estimated from reference gene primer amplification. This table comes from immunoSEQ multiplex PCR, and its TCRdb copy is limited to in-frame clones, with some not included. From that table come the V and J calls and clone size; the DNA was used to work out D and trimming. This sample yields hundreds of thousands of clones, of which 90% to 95% are seen a single time; 0.82% belongs to the top ten. This CDR3 is built from 13 residues. The ends were cut back, 9 bases at V and 9 bases at J, with 15 bases in the middle. This chain uses TRBV12-3 or TRBV12-4 with TRBJ1-6; no reliable D call. The specimen was peripheral blood. This TCR was recovered from a man in his 60s with COVID-19, enrolled during active disease. CDR3 in DNA: TGTGCCAGTGCCCGACTCAGTGGTTCACCCCTCCACTTT. Amino acid sequence: CASARLSGSPLHF.